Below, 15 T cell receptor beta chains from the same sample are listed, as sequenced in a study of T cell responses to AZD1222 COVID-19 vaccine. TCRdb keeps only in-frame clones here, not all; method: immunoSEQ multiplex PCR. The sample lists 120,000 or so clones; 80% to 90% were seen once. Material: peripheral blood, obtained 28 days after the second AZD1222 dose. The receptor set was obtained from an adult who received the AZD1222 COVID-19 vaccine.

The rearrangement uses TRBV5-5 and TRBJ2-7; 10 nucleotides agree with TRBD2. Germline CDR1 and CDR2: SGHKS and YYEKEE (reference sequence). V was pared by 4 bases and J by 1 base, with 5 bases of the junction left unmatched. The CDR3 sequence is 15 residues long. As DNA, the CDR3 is TGTGCCAGCAGCCGGGGGACTAGCGCTTCCTACGAGCAGTACTTC. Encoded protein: CASSRGTSASYEQYF. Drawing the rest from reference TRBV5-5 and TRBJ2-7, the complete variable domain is DAGVTQSPTHLIKTRGQQVTLRCSPISGHKSVSWYQQVLGQGPQFIFQYYEKEERGRGNFPDRFSARQFPNYSSELNVNALLLGDSALYLCASSRGTSASYEQYFGPGTRLTVT.

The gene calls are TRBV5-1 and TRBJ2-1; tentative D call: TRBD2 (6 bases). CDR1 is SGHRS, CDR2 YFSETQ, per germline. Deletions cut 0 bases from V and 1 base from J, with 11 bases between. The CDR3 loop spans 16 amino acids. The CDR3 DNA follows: TGCGCCAGCAGCTTGGGCGGGGCCCCATCCTACAATGAGCAGTTCTTC. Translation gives CASSLGGAPSYNEQFF.

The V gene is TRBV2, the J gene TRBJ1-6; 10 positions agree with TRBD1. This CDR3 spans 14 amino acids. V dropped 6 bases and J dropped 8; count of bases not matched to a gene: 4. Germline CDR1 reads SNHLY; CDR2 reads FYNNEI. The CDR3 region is CASSRTGGYSPLHF. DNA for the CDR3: TGTGCCAGCAGCCGGACAGGGGGTTATTCACCCCTCCACTTT.

The CDR3 sequence: CASSIQVSTGNIQYF. Here the CDR3 DNA reads TGTGCCAGTAGTATACAGGTTAGCACGGGAAACATTCAGTACTTC. This chain links TRBV19 with TRBJ2-4; D gene ambiguous. V was pared by 2 bases and J by 6 bases, with 14 bases between. This CDR3 has 15 residues. The germline gives CDR1 LNHDA, CDR2 SQIVND (reference sequence). The full variable domain, with the rest looked up from reference TRBV19 and TRBJ2-4, is DGGITQSPKYLFRKEGQNVTLSCEQNLNHDAMYWYRQDPGQGLRLIYYSQIVNDFQKGDIAEGYSVSREKKESFPLTVTSAQKNPTAFYLCASSIQVSTGNIQYFGAGTRLSVL.

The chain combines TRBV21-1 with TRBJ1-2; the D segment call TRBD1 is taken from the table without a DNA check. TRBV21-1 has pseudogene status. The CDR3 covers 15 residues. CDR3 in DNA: TGTGCCAGCAGCAAACTGACAGACCTTCACTATGGCTACACCTTC. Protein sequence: CASSKLTDLHYGYTF.

The CDR3 is CASSSQAFSGNTIYF. CDR3 DNA sequence: TGTGCCAGCAGCTCACAGGCTTTCTCTGGAAACACCATATATTTT. This chain joins TRBV6-5 and TRBJ1-3, with TRBD1 as a possible D gene (5 bases). V gave up 6 bases and J gave up 0 bases, with 12 bases separating them. Per germline, CDR1 MNHEY and CDR2 SVGAGI. This CDR3 is built from 15 residues.

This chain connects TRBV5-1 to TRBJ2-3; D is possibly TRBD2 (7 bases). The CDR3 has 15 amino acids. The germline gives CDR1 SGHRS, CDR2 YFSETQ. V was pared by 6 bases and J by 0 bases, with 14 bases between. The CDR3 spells CASKAGAYSTDTQYF. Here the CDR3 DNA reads TGCGCCAGCAAGGCGGGGGCATATAGCACAGATACGCAGTATTTT.

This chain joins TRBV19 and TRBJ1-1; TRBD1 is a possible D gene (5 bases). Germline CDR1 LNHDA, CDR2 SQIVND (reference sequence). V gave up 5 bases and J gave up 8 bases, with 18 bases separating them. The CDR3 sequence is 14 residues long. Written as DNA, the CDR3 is TGTGCCAGTAGTGACCACGAGGGGCGGGGGGAAGCTTTCTTT. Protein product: CASSDHEGRGEAFF.

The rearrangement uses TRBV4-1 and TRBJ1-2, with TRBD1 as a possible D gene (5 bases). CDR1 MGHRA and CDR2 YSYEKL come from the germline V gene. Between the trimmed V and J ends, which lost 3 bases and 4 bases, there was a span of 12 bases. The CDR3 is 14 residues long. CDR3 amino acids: CASSHAGTVYGYTF. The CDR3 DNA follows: TGCGCCAGCAGCCATGCCGGGACTGTCTATGGCTACACCTTC.

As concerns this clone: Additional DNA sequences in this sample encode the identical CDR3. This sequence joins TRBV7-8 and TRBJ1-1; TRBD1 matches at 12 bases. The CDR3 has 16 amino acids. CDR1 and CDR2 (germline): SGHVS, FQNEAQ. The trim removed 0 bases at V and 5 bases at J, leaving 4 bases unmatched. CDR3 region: CASSLAGTGGLTEAFF. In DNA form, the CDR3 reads TGTGCCAGCAGCTTAGCGGGGACAGGGGGCCTTACTGAAGCTTTCTTT.

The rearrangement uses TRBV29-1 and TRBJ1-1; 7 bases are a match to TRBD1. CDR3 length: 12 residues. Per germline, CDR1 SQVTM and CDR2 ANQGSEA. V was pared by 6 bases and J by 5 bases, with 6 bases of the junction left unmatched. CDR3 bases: TGCAGCGTCAGACAGGGTGGAACTGAAGCTTTCTTT. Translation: CSVRQGGTEAFF. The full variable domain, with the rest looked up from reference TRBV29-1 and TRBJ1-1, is SAVISQKPSRDICQRGTSLTIQCQVDSQVTMMFWYRQQPGQSLTLIATANQGSEATYESGFVIDKFPISRPNLTFSTLTVSNMSPEDSSIYLCSVRQGGTEAFFGQGTRLTVV.

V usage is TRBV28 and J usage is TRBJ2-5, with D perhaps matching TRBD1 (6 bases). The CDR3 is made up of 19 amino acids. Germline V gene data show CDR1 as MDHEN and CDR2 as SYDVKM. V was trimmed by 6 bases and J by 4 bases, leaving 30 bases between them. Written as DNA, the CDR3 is TGTGCCAGCAGCTTTGGACAGTCGAGTATGTTTAATTTGGGAGAGACCCAGTACTTC. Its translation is CASSFGQSSMFNLGETQYF.

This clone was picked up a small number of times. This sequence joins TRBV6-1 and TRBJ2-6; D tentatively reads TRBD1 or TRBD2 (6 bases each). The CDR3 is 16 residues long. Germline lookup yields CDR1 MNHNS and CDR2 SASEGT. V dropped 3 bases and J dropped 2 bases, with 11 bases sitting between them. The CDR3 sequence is CASSDRGGTGANVLTF. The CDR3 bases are TGTGCCAGCAGTGACAGGGGAGGCACTGGGGCCAACGTCCTGACTTTC.

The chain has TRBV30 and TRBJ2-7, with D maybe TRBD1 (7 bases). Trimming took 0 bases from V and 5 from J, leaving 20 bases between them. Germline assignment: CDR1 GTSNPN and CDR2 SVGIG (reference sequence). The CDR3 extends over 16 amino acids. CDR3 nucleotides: TGTGCCTGGAGTGTTCTCGGTTGGCAGGGGGGTAACGAGCAGTACTTC. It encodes CAWSVLGWQGGNEQYF.

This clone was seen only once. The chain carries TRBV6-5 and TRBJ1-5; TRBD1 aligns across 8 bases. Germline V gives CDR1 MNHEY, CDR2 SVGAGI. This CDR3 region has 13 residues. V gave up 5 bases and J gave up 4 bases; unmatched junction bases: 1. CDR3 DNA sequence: TGTGCCAGCAGTCGGGACAGGAATCAGCCCCAGCATTTT. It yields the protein CASSRDRNQPQHF.